This T cell receptor beta chain was observed in a study of blood T cell repertoires in COVID-19. Study information: From the United States, Italy and Spain came samples of acute and convalescent COVID-19. From T cells, B-cell-depleted T cells, or PBMCs came the material, which was cDNA or gDNA.

There are 12 residues in the CDR3. Germline V CDR1 and CDR2: MRHNA, SNTAGT. V was shortened by 10 bases and J by 0 bases, with 7 bases between the two germline ends. Per the original methods: Using reference gene primer amplification, nucleated cell counts were estimated. Some clones are missing from TCRdb's copy, which holds only in-frame ones; the method was immunoSEQ multiplex PCR. That table gives V, J and clone size, and the DNA gave D and trimming. The table records 55,000 to 70,000 clones, approximately 89% of them present only once. V is TRBV6-4 and J is TRBJ1-5; D is undetermined. The receptor was isolated from a man between 60 and 70 years old with active or convalescent COVID-19. Sequencing used peripheral blood. The CDR3 spells CATVSSNQPQHF. The CDR3 bases are TGTGCCACGGTCTCTAGCAATCAGCCCCAGCATTTT.